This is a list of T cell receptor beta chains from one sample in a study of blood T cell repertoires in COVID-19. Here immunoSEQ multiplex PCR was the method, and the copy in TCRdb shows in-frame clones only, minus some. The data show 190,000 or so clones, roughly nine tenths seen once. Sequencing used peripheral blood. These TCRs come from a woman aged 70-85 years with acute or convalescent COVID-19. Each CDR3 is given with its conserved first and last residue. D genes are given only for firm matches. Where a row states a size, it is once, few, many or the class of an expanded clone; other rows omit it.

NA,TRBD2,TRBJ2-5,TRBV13,TGTGCCAGCAGCTTAGCCCCGGGACTAGAGGAAGAGACCCAGTACTTC,CASSLAPGLEEETQYF
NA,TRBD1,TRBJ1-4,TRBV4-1,TGCGCCAGCAGCCAACTCCGGACAGGTCCTAATGAAAAACTGTTTTTT,CASSQLRTGPNEKLFF
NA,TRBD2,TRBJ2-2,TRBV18,TGTGCCAGCGGAGCGGGAGGGCCAACCGGGGAGCTGTTTTTT,CASGAGGPTGELFF
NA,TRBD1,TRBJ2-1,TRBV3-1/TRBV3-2,TGTGCCAGCAGCCAACAAGGACAGGGAATCTACAATGAGCAGTTCTTC,CASSQQGQGIYNEQFF
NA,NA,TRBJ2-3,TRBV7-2,TGTGCCAGCAGCTTAGTGGGGCGGACGGTACTCACAGATACGCAGTATTTT,CASSLVGRTVLTDTQYF
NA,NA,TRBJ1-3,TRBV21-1,TGTGCCAGCAGCAAACCCCCCGGGACAGGGAGAATAGCCGGAAACACCATATATTTT,CASSKPPGTGRIAGNTIYF
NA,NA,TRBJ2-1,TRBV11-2,TGTGCCAGCAGCTTAGCGGGGGGCCCCTACAATGAGCAGTTCTTC,CASSLAGGPYNEQFF
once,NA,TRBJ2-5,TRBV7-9,TGTGCCAGCAGCTTAGCGGGAGCTCTGGAGACCCAGTACTTC,CASSLAGALETQYF
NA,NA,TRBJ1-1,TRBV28,TGTGCCAGCAGTTTATACTACGCTGAAGCTTTCTTT,CASSLYYAEAFF
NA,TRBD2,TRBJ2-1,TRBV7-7,TGTGCCAGCAGCTTAGAGGCGGGGGGAGACAATGAGCAGTTCTTC,CASSLEAGGDNEQFF
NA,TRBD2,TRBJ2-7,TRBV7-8,TGTGCCAGCAGCTTAGGTATCCGGGGGGTCGGGCAGTACTTC,CASSLGIRGVGQYF
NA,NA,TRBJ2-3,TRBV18,TGTGCCAGCTCACCGGTTCCGACAAAGAGCACAGATACGCAGTATTTT,CASSPVPTKSTDTQYF
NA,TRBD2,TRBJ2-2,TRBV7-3,TGTGCCAGCAGCCTGACTAGCGGGAGGGCCAACACCGGGGAGCTGTTTTTT,CASSLTSGRANTGELFF
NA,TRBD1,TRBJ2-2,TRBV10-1,TGCGCCAGCAGTGGGGACAGGTACACCGGGGAGCTGTTTTTT,CASSGDRYTGELFF
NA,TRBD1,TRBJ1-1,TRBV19,TGTGCCAGTAGTGTCGACAGGGGCACTGAAGCTTTCTTT,CASSVDRGTEAFF
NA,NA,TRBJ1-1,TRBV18,TGTGCCAGCTCATTGAATAGGCAGGGGAACACTGAAGCTTTCTTT,CASSLNRQGNTEAFF
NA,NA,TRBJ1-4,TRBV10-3,TGTGCCATCAGTGAGGCTCAGTTGCAAAATGAAAAACTGTTTTTT,CAISEAQLQNEKLFF
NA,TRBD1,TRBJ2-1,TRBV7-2,TGTGCCAGCAGCTTAGCCACAGGGGGCTCCTACAATGAGCAGTTCTTC,CASSLATGGSYNEQFF
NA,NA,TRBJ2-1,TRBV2,TGTGCCAGCAGGGCCCCTGGCAGATACAATGAGCAGTTCTTC,CASRAPGRYNEQFF
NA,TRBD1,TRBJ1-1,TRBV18,TGTGCCAGCTCACGCGGACAGGGAGGGTCAAACACTGAAGCTTTCTTT,CASSRGQGGSNTEAFF
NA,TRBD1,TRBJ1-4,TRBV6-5,TGTGCCAGCAGTTACGGGACAGGGAGCGAAAAACTGTTTTTT,CASSYGTGSEKLFF
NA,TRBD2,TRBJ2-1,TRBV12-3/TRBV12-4,TGTGCCAGCAGTCGGACTAGTACCAATGAGCAGTTCTTC,CASSRTSTNEQFF
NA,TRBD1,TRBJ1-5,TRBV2,TGTGCCAGCAGCCGACAGGGGATACAGAATCAGCCCCAGCATTTT,CASSRQGIQNQPQHF
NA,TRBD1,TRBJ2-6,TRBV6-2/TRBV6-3,TGTGCCAGCAGCACCATTGGAGCCGGGACAGGGGCTGGGGCCAACGTCCTGACTTTC,CASSTIGAGTGAGANVLTF
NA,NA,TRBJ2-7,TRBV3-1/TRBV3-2,TGTGCCAGCAGCTCCGGGACATACGAGCAGTACTTC,CASSSGTYEQYF
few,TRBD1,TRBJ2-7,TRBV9,TGTGCCAGCAGCGTAGCAGCGACAGGGGGCTATCATGAGCAGTACTTC,CASSVAATGGYHEQYF
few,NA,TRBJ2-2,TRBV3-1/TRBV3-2,TGTGCCAGCAGCCACGGGGCCGGGGAGGCCGGGGAGCTGTTTTTT,CASSHGAGEAGELFF